This T cell receptor (beta chain) is from a study of spatial heterogeneity in lung cancer. Study information: Detection consistently captured more beta-chain sequences than alpha-chain sequences.

Time point described: sample taken at primary tumor resection. TCRdb fed the 5' RACE reads into MiXCR, producing one record per CDR3 protein. The sample records 39,000 or so distinct CDR3 sequences, approximately 7.5% being singletons. V shed 3 bases, J shed 8 bases, and the junction held 3 bases outside the gene matches. Germline loops: CDR1 SGHAT, CDR2 FQNNGV. The CDR3 has 14 residues. Sequenced material: PBMCs, taken at surgery. This TCR came from a male donor with early-stage non-small cell lung cancer. The rearrangement uses TRBV11-2 and TRBJ2-1; 11 bases match TRBD2. The CDR3 is CASSFTSGGDEQFF. The CDR3 DNA follows: TGTGCCAGCAGCTTCACTAGCGGGGGCGATGAGCAGTTCTTC.